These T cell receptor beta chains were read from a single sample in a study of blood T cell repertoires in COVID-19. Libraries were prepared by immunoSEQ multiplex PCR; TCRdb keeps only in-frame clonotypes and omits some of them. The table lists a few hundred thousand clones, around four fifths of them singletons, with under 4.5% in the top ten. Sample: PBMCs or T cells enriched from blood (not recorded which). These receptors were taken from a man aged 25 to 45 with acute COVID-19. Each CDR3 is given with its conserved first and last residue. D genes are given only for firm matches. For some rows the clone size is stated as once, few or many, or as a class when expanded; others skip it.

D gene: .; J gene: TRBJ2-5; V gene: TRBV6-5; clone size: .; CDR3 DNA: TGTGCCAGCAGTTACTCAGACACAGAGACCCAGTACTTC; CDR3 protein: CASSYSDTETQYF
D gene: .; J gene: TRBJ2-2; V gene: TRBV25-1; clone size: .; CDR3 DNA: TGTGCCAGCAGTGAATGGAGGGACACCGGGGAGCTGTTTTTT; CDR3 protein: CASSEWRDTGELFF
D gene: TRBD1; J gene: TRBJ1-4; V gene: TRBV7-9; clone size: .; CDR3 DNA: TGTGCCAGCAGCCTAGTCCAGGGGGATCTAAGGAAACTGTTTTTT; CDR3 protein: CASSLVQGDLRKLFF
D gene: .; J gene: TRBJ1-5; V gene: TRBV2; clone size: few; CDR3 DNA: TGTGCCAGCAGTGAAGGTACAGGCAATCAGCCCCAGCATTTT; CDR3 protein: CASSEGTGNQPQHF
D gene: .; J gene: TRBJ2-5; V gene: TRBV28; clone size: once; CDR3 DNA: TGTGCCAGCAGTTTGTGGCAGGGAGAGACCCAGTACTTC; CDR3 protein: CASSLWQGETQYF
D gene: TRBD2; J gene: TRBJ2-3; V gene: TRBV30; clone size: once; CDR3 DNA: TGTGCCGGGGGGGGGTCGGGAGATACGCAGTATTTT; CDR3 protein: CAGGGSGDTQYF
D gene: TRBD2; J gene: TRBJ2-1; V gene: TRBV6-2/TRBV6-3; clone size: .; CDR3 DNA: TGTGCCAGCAGTCTGTCTCTAGCGGGAGGCTACAATGAGCAGTTCTTC; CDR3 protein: CASSLSLAGGYNEQFF
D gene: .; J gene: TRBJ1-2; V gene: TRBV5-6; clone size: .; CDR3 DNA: TGTGCCAGCAGCTTCACCGAGAATGGCTACACCTTC; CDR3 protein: CASSFTENGYTF
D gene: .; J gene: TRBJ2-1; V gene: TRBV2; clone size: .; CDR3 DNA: TGTGCCAGCAGCTACCTAGGTGGGAATGAGCAGTTCTTC; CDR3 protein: CASSYLGGNEQFF
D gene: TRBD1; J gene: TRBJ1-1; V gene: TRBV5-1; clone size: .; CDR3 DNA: TGTGCCAGCAGCACCGGGACAGCTACTGAAGCTTTCTTT; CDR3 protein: CASSTGTATEAFF
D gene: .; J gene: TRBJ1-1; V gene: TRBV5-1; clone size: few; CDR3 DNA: TGCGCCAGCAGCTTGGTCGACCGGGCCACAGGGCGTGAAGCTTTCTTT; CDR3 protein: CASSLVDRATGREAFF
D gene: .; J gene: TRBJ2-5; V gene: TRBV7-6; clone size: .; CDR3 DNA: TGTGCCAGCAGCTCTGCATCACCCGGGACCCAGTACTTC; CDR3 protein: CASSSASPGTQYF
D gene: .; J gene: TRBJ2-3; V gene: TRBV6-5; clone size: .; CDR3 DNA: TGTGCCAGCAGGGAGACGAGCATCCCAGATACGCAGTATTTT; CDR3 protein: CASRETSIPDTQYF
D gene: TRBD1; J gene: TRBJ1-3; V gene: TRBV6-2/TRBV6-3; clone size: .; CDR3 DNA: TGTGCCAGCAGTTACGGGACAGCCGCTCCTGGAAACACCATATATTTT; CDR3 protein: CASSYGTAAPGNTIYF
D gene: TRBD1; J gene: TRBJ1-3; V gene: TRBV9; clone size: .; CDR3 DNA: TGTGCCAGCAGCGCCACGGGACAGGTCTCTGGAAACACCATATATTTT; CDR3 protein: CASSATGQVSGNTIYF
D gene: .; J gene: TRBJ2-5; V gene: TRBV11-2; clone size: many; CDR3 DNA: TGTGCCAGCAGCCAAGCCAGGGAGACCCAGTACTTC; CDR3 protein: CASSQARETQYF
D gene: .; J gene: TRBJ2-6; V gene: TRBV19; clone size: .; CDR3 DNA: TGTGCCAGTAGTTCCGTAGGCGGAAGTGGGGCCAACGTCCTGACTTTC; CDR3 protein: CASSSVGGSGANVLTF
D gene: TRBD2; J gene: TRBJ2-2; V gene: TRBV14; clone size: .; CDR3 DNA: TGTGCCAGCAGCCAACTGCCCGGACTAGCGGGGGGGACACCTCGGGCCGGGGAGCTGTTTTTT; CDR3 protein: CASSQLPGLAGGTPRAGELFF
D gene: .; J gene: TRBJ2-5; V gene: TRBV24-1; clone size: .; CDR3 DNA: TGTGCCACCAGTGAAACAGGGAGACAAGAGACCCAGTACTTC; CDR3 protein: CATSETGRQETQYF
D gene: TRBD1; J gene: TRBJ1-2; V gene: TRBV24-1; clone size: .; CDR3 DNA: TGTGCCACCAGTGACCAGACAGGGCAAGGCTACACCTTC; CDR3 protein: CATSDQTGQGYTF
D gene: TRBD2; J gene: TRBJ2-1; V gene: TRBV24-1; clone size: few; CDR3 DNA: TGTGCCACCAGTGATAGGCGGACTAGCGAAAGCTCCTACAATGAGCAGTTCTTC; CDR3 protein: CATSDRRTSESSYNEQFF
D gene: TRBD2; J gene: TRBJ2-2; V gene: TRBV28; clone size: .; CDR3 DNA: TGTGCCAGCAGTCCCCCCGGCGGGGGAAACACCGGGGAGCTGTTTTTT; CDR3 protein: CASSPPGGGNTGELFF